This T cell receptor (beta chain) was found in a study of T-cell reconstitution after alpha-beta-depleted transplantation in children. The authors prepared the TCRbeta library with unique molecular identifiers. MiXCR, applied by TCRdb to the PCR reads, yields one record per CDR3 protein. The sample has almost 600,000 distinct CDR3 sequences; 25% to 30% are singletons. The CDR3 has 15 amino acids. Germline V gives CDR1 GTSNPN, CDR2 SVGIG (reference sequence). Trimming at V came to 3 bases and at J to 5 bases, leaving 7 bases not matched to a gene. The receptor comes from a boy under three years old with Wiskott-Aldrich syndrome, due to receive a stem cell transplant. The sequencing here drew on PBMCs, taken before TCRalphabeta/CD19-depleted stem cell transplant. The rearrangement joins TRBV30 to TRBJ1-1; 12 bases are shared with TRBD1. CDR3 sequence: CAWRGDRGLRTEAFF. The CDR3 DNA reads TGTGCCTGGAGGGGGGACAGGGGGCTACGGACTGAAGCTTTCTTT.